The entry that follows covers one T cell receptor beta chain sequence. The record originates from a study of T-cell reconstitution after alpha-beta-depleted transplantation in children. Germline V gives CDR1 MNHEY, CDR2 SMNVEV (reference sequence). V was clipped by 1 base and J by 2 bases, with 6 bases between them. This CDR3 contains 15 residues. The library targeted TCRbeta and was prepared with unique molecular identifiers. MiXCR was run by TCRdb on the PCR reads, yielding one entry per CDR3 protein. This table has over 200,000 distinct CDR3 sequences, 8% to 10% appearing once. This chain joins TRBV27 and TRBJ2-6; the D is unclear. The clonotype was recovered from a human donor who donated a stem cell graft to a child with acute lymphoblastic leukemia. The sample in question was PBMCs from the stem cell graft donor, obtained from the stem cell graft. CDR3 residues: CASSLWGPGANVLTF. In nucleotides, the CDR3 is TGTGCCAGCAGTTTATGGGGTCCTGGGGCCAACGTCCTGACTTTC.